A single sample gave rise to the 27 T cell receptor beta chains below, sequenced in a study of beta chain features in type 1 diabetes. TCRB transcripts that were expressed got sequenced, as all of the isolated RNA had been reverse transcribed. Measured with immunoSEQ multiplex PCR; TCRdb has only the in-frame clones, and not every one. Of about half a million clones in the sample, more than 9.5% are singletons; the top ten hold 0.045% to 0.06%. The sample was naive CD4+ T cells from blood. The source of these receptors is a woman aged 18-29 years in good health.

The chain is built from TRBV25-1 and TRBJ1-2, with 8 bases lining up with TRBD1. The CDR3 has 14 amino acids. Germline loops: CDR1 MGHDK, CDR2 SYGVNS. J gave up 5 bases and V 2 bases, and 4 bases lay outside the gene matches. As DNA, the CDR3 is TGTGCCAGCAGTGAACCAGGGGGCGGGTATGGCTACACCTTC. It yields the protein CASSEPGGGYGYTF.

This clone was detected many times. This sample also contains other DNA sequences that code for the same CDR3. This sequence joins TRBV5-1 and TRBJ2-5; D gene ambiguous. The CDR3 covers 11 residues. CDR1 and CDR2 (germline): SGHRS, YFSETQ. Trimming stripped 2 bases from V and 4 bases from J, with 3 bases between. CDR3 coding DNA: TGCGCCAGCAGCTTTGGAGAGACCCAGTACTTC. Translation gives CASSFGETQYF. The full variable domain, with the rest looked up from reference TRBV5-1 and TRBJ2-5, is KAGVTQTPRYLIKTRGQQVTLSCSPISGHRSVSWYQQTPGQGLQFLFEYFSETQRNKGNFPGRFSGRQFSNSRSEMNVSTLELGDSALYLCASSFGETQYFGPGTRLLVL.

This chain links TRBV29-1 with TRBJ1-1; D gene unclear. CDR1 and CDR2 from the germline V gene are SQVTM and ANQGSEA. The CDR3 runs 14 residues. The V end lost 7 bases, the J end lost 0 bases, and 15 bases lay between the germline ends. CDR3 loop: CSGARVPMNTEAFF. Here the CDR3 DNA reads TGCAGCGGAGCCCGAGTACCCATGAACACTGAAGCTTTCTTT.

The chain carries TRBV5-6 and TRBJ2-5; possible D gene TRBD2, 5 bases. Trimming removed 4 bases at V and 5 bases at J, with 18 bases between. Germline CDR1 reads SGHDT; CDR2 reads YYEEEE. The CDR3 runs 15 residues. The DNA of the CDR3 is TGTGCCAGCAGCATACCGGGAATAGTCGTCGAGACCCAGTACTTC. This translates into CASSIPGIVVETQYF.

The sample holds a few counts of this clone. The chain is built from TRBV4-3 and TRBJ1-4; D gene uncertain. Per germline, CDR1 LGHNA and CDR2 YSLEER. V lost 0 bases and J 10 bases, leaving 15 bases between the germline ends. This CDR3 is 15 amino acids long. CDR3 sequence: CASSQERERRGKLFF. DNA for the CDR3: TGCGCCAGCAGCCAAGAGAGGGAGCGGAGAGGAAAACTGTTTTTT.

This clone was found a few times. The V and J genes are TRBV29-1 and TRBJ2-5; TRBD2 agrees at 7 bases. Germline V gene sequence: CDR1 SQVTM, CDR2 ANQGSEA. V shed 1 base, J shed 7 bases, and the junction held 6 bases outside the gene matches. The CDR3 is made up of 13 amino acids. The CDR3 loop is CSVEGTSLGTQYF. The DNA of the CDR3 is TGCAGCGTTGAAGGGACTAGTTTAGGGACCCAGTACTTC. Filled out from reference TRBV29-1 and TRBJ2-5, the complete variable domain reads SAVISQKPSRDICQRGTSLTIQCQVDSQVTMMFWYRQQPGQSLTLIATANQGSEATYESGFVIDKFPISRPNLTFSTLTVSNMSPEDSSIYLCSVEGTSLGTQYFGPGTRLLVL.

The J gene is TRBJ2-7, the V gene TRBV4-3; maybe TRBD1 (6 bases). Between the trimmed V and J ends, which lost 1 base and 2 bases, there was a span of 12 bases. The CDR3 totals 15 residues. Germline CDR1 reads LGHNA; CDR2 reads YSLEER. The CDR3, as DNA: TGCGCCAGCAGCCAAGTCTACAGGGTGGCCTACGAGCAGTACTTC. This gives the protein CASSQVYRVAYEQYF.

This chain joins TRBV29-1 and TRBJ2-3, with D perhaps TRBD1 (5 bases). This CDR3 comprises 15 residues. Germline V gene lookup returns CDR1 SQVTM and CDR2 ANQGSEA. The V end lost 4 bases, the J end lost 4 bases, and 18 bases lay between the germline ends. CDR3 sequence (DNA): TGCAGCGTTGGATTTTACAGGTTAACAGCAGATACGCAGTATTTT. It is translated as CSVGFYRLTADTQYF.

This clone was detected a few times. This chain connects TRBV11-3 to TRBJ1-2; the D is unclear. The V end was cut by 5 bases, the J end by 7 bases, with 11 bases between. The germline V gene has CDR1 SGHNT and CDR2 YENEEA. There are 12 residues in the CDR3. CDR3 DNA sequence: TGTGCCAGCAGCGCATTAACCGCTGGCTACACCTTC. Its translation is CASSALTAGYTF.

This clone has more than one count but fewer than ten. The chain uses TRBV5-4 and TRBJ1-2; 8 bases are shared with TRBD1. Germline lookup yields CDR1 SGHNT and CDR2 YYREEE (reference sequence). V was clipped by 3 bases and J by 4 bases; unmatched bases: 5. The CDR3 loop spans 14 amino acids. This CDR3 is CASSSGQGVYGYTF. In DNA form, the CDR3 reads TGTGCCAGCAGCTCAGGACAGGGAGTCTATGGCTACACCTTC.

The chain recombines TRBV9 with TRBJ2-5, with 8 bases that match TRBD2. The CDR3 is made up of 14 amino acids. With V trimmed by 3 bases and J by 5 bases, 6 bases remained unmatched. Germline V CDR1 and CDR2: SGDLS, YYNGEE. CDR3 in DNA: TGTGCCAGCAGCGACAGAGCGGGGGTGGAGACCCAGTACTTC. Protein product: CASSDRAGVETQYF.

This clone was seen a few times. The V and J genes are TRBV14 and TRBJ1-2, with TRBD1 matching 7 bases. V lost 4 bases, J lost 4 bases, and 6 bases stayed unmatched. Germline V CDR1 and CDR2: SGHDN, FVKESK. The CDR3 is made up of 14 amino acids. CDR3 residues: CASSRGTVGYGYTF. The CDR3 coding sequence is TGTGCCAGCAGCCGCGGGACAGTAGGCTATGGCTACACCTTC.

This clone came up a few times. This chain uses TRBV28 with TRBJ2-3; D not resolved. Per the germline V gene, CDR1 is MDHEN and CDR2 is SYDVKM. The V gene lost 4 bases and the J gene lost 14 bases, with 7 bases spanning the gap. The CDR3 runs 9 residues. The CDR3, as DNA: TGTGCCAGCAGTTACCCATTGTATTTT. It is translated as CASSYPLYF.

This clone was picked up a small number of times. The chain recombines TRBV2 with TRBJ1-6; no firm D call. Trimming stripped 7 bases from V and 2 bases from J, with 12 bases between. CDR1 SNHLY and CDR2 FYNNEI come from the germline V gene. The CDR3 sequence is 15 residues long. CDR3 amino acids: CASILMVTYNSPLHF. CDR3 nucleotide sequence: TGTGCCAGCATCCTGATGGTTACCTATAATTCACCCCTCCACTTT.

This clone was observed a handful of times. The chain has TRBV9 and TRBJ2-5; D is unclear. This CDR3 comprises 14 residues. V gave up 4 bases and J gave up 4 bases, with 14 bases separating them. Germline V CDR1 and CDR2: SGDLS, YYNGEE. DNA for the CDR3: TGTGCCAGCAGCCCGACCCCGGGCGGAGAGACCCAGTACTTC. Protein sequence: CASSPTPGGETQYF.

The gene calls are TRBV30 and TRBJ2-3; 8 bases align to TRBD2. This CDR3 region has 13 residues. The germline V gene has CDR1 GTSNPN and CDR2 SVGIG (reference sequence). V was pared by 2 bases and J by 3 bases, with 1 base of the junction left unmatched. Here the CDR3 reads CAWSSGSTDTQYF. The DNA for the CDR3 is TGTGCCTGGAGTAGCGGGAGTACAGATACGCAGTATTTT.

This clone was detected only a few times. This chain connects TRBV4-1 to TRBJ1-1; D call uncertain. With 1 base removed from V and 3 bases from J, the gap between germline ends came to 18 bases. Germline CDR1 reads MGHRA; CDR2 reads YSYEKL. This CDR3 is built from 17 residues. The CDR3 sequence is CASSQGSVRESHTEAFF. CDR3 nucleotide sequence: TGCGCCAGCAGCCAAGGCTCGGTCCGGGAATCACACACTGAAGCTTTCTTT.

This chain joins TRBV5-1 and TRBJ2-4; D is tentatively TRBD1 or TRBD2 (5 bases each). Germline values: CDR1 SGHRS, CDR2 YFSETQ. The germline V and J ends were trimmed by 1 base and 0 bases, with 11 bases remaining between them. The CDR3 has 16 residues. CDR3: CASSLFGDLAKNIQYF. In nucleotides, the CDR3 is TGCGCCAGCAGCTTGTTCGGGGACCTAGCCAAAAACATTCAGTACTTC.

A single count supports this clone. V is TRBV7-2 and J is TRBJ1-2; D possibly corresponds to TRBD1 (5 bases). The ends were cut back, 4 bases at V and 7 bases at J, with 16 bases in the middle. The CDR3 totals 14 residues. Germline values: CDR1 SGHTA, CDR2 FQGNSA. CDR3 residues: CASSSTGTTIGYTF. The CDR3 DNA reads TGTGCCAGCAGCTCTACCGGGACGACGATTGGCTACACCTTC.

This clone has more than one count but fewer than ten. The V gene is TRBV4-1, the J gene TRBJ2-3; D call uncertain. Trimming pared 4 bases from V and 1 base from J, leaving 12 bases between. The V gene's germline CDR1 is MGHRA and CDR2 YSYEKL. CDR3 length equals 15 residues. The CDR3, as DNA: TGCGCCAGCAGCCGAAGTCCTATGGGCACAGATACGCAGTATTTT. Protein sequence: CASSRSPMGTDTQYF.

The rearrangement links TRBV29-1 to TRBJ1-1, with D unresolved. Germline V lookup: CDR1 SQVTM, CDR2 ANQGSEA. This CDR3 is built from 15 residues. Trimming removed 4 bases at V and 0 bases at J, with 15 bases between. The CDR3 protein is CSVAVTGRMNTEAFF. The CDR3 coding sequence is TGCAGCGTTGCGGTTACCGGTCGGATGAACACTGAAGCTTTCTTT.

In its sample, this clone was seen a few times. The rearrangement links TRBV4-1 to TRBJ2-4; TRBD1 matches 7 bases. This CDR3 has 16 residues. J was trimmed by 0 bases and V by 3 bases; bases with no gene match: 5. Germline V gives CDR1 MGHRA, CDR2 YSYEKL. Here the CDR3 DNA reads TGCGCCAGCAGCCAGACAGGGACGTTAGCCAAAAACATTCAGTACTTC. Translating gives CASSQTGTLAKNIQYF.

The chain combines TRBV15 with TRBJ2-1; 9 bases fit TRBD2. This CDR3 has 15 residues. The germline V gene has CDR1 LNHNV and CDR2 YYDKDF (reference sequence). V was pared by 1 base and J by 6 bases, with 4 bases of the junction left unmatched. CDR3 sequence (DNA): TGTGCCACCAGCAGAGCTAGCGGGGCTTTCAATGAGCAGTTCTTC. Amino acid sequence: CATSRASGAFNEQFF.

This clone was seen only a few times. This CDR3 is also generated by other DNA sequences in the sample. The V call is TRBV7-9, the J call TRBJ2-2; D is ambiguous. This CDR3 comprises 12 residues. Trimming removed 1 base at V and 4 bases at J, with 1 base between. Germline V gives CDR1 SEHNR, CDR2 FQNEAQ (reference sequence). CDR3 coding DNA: TGTGCCAGCAGCTTAGTCACCGGGGAGCTGTTTTTT. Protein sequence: CASSLVTGELFF.

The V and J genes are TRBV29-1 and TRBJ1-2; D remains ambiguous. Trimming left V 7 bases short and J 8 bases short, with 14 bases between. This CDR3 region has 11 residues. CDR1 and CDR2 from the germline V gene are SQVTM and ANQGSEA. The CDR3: CSASGPGGYTF. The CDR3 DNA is TGCAGCGCCTCCGGGCCCGGGGGCTACACCTTC.

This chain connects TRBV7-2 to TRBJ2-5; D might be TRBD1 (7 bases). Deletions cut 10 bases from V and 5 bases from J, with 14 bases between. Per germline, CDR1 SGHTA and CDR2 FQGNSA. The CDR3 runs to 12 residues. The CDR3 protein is CATSTGRETQYF. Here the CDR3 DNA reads TGTGCCACTTCGACAGGGAGGGAGACCCAGTACTTC.

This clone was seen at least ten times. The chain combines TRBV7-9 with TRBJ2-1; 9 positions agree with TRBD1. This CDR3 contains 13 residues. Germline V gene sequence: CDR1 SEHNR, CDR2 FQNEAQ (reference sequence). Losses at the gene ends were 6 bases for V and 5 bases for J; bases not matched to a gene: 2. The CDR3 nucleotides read TGTGCCAGCAGGAACAGGGGGCACAATGAGCAGTTCTTC. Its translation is CASRNRGHNEQFF.